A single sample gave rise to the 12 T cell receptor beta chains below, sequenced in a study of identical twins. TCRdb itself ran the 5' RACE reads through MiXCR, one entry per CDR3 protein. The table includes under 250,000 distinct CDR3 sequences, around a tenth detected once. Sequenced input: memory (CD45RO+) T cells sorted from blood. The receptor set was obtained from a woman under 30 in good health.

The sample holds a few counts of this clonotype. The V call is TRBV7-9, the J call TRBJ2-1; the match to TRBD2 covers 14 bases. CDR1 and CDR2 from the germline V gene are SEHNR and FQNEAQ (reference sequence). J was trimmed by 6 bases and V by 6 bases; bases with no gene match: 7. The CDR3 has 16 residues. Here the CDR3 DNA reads TGTGCCAGCAGGGGGACTAGCGGGAGTGGGGGCAATGAGCAGTTCTTC. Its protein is CASRGTSGSGGNEQFF.

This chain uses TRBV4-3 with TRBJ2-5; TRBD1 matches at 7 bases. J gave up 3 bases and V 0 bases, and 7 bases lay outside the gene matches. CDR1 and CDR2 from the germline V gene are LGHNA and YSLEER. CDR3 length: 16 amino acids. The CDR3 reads CASSQENRQGEETQYF. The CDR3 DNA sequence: TGCGCCAGCAGCCAAGAAAACAGGCAGGGGGAAGAGACCCAGTACTTC.

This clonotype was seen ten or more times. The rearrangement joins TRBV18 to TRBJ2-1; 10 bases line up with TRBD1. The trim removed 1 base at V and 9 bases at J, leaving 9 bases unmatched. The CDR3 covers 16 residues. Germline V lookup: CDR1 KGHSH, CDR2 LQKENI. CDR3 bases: TGTGCCAGCTCACCACAAAGACAGGGGGCATATTTTGAGCAGTTCTTC. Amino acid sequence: CASSPQRQGAYFEQFF.

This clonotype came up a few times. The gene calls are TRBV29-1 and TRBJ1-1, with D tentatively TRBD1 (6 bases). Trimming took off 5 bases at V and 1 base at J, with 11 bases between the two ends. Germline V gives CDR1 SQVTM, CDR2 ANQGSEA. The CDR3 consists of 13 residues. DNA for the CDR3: TGCAGCGTTCAGGGGACACCGAACACTGAAGCTTTCTTT. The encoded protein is CSVQGTPNTEAFF.

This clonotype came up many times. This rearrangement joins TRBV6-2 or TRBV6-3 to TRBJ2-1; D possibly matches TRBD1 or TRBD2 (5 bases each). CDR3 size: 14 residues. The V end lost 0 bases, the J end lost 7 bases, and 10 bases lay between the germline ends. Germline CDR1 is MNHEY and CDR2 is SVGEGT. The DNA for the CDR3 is TGTGCCAGCAGTTACTCGAGGGGCTCAAATGAGCAGTTCTTC. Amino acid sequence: CASSYSRGSNEQFF.

CDR3 in DNA: TGTGCCAGCAGTCCTCAGCGGGAGTCCTACGAGCAGTACTTC. Its protein product is CASSPQRESYEQYF. The V call is TRBV13, the J call TRBJ2-7; 8 bases are shared with TRBD2. Per the germline V gene, CDR1 is PRHDT and CDR2 is FYEKMQ (reference sequence). CDR3 length: 14 amino acids. The V and J ends lost 6 bases and 1 base, in that order; junction bases with no gene match: 5.

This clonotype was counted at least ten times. The CDR3 DNA sequence: TGTGCCAGCAGCCCGGGACTCCTCTACAATGAGCAGTTCTTC. Translating it yields CASSPGLLYNEQFF. The V gene is TRBV7-9, the J gene TRBJ2-1; a possible D gene is TRBD2 (6 bases). The CDR3 sequence is 14 residues long. Germline assignment: CDR1 SEHNR and CDR2 FQNEAQ (reference sequence). Trimming removed 5 bases at V and 3 bases at J, with 11 bases between.

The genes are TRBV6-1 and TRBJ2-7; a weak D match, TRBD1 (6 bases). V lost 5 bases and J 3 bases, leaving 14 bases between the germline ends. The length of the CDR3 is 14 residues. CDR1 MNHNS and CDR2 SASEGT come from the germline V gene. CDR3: CASSPTGQIYEQYF. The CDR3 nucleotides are TGTGCCAGCAGTCCGACAGGCCAAATCTACGAGCAGTACTTC.

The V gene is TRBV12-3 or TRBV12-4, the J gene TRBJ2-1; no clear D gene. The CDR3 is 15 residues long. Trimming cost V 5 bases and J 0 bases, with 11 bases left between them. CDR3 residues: CASSSQRSSYNEQFF. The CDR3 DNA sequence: TGTGCCAGCAGTAGCCAAAGAAGCTCCTACAATGAGCAGTTCTTC.

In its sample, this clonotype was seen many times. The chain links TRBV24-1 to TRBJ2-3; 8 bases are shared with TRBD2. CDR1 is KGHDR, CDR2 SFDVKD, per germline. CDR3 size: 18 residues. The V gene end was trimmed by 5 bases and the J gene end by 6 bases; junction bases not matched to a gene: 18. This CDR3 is CATSGPTPGRENSDTQYF. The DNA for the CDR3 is TGTGCCACCAGTGGGCCGACCCCCGGGAGGGAGAACAGTGATACGCAGTATTTT.

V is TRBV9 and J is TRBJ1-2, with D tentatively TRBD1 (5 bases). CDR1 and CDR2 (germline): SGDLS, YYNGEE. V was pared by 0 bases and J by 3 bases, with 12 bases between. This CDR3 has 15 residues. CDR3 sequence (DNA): TGTGCCAGCAGCGTAGAAAGGCAGGGCGACTATGGCTACACCTTC. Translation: CASSVERQGDYGYTF.

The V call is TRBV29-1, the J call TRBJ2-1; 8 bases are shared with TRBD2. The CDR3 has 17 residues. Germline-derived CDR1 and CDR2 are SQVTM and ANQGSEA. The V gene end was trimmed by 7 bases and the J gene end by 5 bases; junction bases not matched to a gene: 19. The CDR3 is CSAAGDREGRLHNEQFF. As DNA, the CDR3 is TGCAGCGCCGCGGGTGATCGGGAGGGCCGCTTACACAATGAGCAGTTCTTC.